This T cell receptor (beta chain) was obtained from a study of shared clonotypes between healthy human individuals. Participating donors were healthy, HIV-negative adults free of recent acute infections or vaccinations. CD4+ cells were split into CD45RA+ naive and CD45RA-negative memory subsets. With respect to this clone: Its target is not known.

Sequencing used immunoSEQ multiplex PCR; TCRdb keeps in-frame clones, though not all of them. The sample lists around 700,000 clones; around 78% were seen once. This CDR3 comprises 13 residues. Trimming removed 2 bases from V and 5 bases from J, with 6 bases in between. Germline V lookup: CDR1 KGHSH, CDR2 LQKENI. Whole-study findings and limits: What limited the represented genetic and exposure-history diversity was the small number of donors.

The TCR was taken from a woman aged 25 to 39 in good health. The specimen sequenced was memory CD4+ T cells sorted from blood. Documented subset: CD45RA-negative fraction. This chain links TRBV18 with TRBJ2-2; tentative D call: TRBD2 (5 bases). CDR3 region: CASSPWETGELFF. CDR3 DNA sequence: TGTGCCAGCTCACCATGGGAGACCGGGGAGCTGTTTTTT. The full variable domain, its missing parts supplied by reference TRBV18 and TRBJ2-2, is NAGVMQNPRHLVRRRGQEARLRCSPMKGHSHVYWYRQLPEEGLKFMVYLQKENIIDESGMPKERFSAEFPKEGPSILRIQQVVRGDSAAYFCASSPWETGELFFGEGSRLTVL.